One and the same sample provided the 11 T cell receptor beta chains below, sequenced in a study of shared clonotypes between healthy human individuals. This table comes from immunoSEQ multiplex PCR, and its TCRdb copy is limited to in-frame clones, with some not included. The sample has about 230,000 clones, over 50% seen once. The sequencing sample was made of memory CD4+ T cells sorted from blood. Subset given: CD45RA-negative fraction. The receptors were sampled from a young man in good health.

J is TRBJ1-5 and V is TRBV6-4; 10 positions agree with TRBD1. The germline V gene encodes CDR1 MRHNA and CDR2 SNTAGT. This CDR3 contains 15 residues. Losses at the gene ends were 3 bases for V and 6 bases for J; bases not matched to a gene: 5. The CDR3 bases are TGTGCCAGCAGTGAGGGGACAGGGGTCCCTCAGCCCCAGCATTTT. Amino acids: CASSEGTGVPQPQHF.

The chain couples TRBV28 to TRBJ2-5; possible D gene TRBD2, 5 bases. The germline CDR1 and CDR2 sequences are MDHEN and SYDVKM. V gave up 7 bases and J gave up 2 bases, with 14 bases separating them. The CDR3 has 14 residues. The CDR3 is CASTLQAGQETQYF. As DNA, the CDR3 is TGTGCCAGCACCCTTCAGGCGGGTCAAGAGACCCAGTACTTC.

This clone was seen repeatedly, ten times or more. The chain combines TRBV2 with TRBJ2-2; D may be TRBD1 (5 bases). The CDR3 contains 12 residues. The V and J ends lost 7 bases and 7 bases respectively, with 10 bases between them. Germline V lookup: CDR1 SNHLY, CDR2 FYNNEI. Here the CDR3 DNA reads TGTGCCAGCATGGGGCAGGGCGGGGAGCTGTTTTTT. Encoded protein: CASMGQGGELFF.

The chain employs TRBV19 and TRBJ2-1; TRBD1 aligns across 7 bases. Trimming took 1 base from V and 9 from J; bases not matched to a gene: 6. CDR1 and CDR2 (germline): LNHDA, SQIVND (reference sequence). This CDR3 has 14 residues. The CDR3 protein is CASSIVLTGTEQFF. CDR3 in DNA: TGTGCCAGTAGTATAGTTCTGACAGGGACTGAGCAGTTCTTC.

This clone came up a few times. The J gene is TRBJ2-5, the V gene TRBV25-1; D may be TRBD2 (6 bases). CDR1 and CDR2 (germline): MGHDK, SYGVNS. Trimming removed 4 bases at V and 3 bases at J, with 21 bases between. This CDR3 is 17 amino acids long. DNA of the CDR3: TGTGCCAGCAGTGCCCGGGAGTCCGATAAACAAGAAGAGACCCAGTACTTC. It is translated as CASSARESDKQEETQYF.

This clone was found once. V and J are TRBV11-2 and TRBJ2-1; TRBD2 aligns across 8 bases. With 3 bases clipped from V and 7 bases from J, the junction kept 5 bases outside the gene matches. This CDR3 is built from 14 residues. The V gene's germline CDR1 is SGHAT and CDR2 FQNNGV. CDR3 loop: CASSFREGRNEQFF. The CDR3 DNA sequence: TGTGCCAGCAGCTTTCGGGAGGGCCGGAATGAGCAGTTCTTC.

J is TRBJ2-3 and V is TRBV5-1; 10 bases are a match to TRBD2. CDR1 is SGHRS and CDR2 is YFSETQ in the germline V gene. Germline trimming cut 4 bases from V and 0 bases from J; bases unmatched to any gene: 5. The CDR3 runs 16 residues. Here the CDR3 reads CASSRQTSGSTDTQYF. CDR3 nucleotides: TGCGCCAGCAGCCGACAGACTAGCGGGAGCACAGATACGCAGTATTTT.

The table lists this clone with many counts. V is TRBV5-1 and J is TRBJ2-2; D is unclear. Trimming removed 0 bases from V and 4 bases from J, with 4 bases in between. From germline, CDR1 is SGHRS and CDR2 YFSETQ. There are 13 residues in the CDR3. The CDR3 nucleotides are TGCGCCAGCAGCTTGGTCGTCACCGGGGAGCTGTTTTTT. Encoded protein: CASSLVVTGELFF.

The gene calls are TRBV28 and TRBJ1-5; D remains unclear. Trimming took 1 base from V and 0 from J, leaving 13 bases between them. The CDR3 sequence is 17 residues long. Germline CDR1 and CDR2: MDHEN and SYDVKM. The CDR3 sequence is CASSLFRAPVSNQPQHF. The CDR3 DNA sequence: TGTGCCAGCAGTTTATTTAGAGCTCCCGTTAGCAATCAGCCCCAGCATTTT.

Only one count was recorded for this clone. The V and J genes are TRBV6-6 and TRBJ2-1; a possible D gene is TRBD2 (6 bases). V shed 2 bases and J shed 3 bases, with 14 bases lying between them. This CDR3 has 16 residues. Germline CDR1 is MNHNY and CDR2 is SVGAGI (reference sequence). CDR3 in amino acids: CASSYASTRVYNEQFF. CDR3 in DNA: TGTGCCAGCAGTTACGCTTCGACTAGGGTCTACAATGAGCAGTTCTTC.

V and J are TRBV6-1 and TRBJ2-1; D is unclear. CDR3 length equals 15 residues. Germline-derived CDR1 and CDR2 are MNHNS and SASEGT. V lost 4 bases to trimming and J lost 0 bases, with 10 bases between them. CDR3 sequence (DNA): TGTGCCAGCAGTGTTGGCTCCCCCTCCTACAATGAGCAGTTCTTC. Translating gives CASSVGSPSYNEQFF.